The clone carrying this T cell receptor beta chain was seen a few times. What it binds is not known. The sample is drawn from a study of T cell responses to AZD1222 COVID-19 vaccine. For the study at large: Second-dose intervals of approximately 4 or approximately 12 weeks were pooled.

CDR1 SNHLY and CDR2 FYNNEI come from the germline V gene. CDR3 length equals 14 residues. Between the trimmed V and J ends, which lost 8 bases and 0 bases, there was a span of 14 bases. Study conclusions and caveats: Spike-specific TCR repertoires showed rising breadth and depth after two AZD1222 doses.

Generated by immunoSEQ multiplex PCR, the TCRdb table keeps only in-frame clones and is missing some. The sample has 90,000 to 150,000 clones; over 75% are singletons. The V call is TRBV2, the J call TRBJ2-7; D assignment may be TRBD1 or TRBD2 (5 bases each). The clonotype was recovered from an adult in good health. The specimen was peripheral blood, collected on day 0 of AZD1222 vaccination. The CDR3 DNA is TGTGCCAGCCATGGGTGGGGGTCCTCCTACGAGCAGTACTTC. Amino acid sequence: CASHGWGSSYEQYF.